Included here is one T cell receptor beta chain sequence, with context. The antigen is unknown. Sequencing of cultured CD4+ T cell DNA used the Oncomine TCR Beta short-read assay. TCRdb re-called the PCR reads through MiXCR, storing one row per CDR3 protein. The sample records about 23,000 distinct CDR3 sequences, approximately 64% being singletons. The treatment: approximately 10-day PBMC culture with coronavirus spike peptide pools or control peptides (ViraFEST assay). This entry belongs to a study of vaccination and CD4 T cells after COVID-19. J gave up 1 base and V 5 bases, and 9 bases lay outside the gene matches. CDR1 MNHNS and CDR2 SASEGT come from the germline V gene. The CDR3 spans 16 residues. Study-wide results and limits: The median count of SARS-CoV-2-reactive clonotypes rose from roughly 21 to 40, not significantly.

This chain joins TRBV6-1 and TRBJ2-3, with 7 bases aligning to TRBD1. The sequence was obtained from a human donor who received a COVID-19 vaccine. The source material was CD4+ T cells from blood, cultured in vitro, sampled after SARS-CoV-2 vaccination. The CDR3 DNA reads TGTGCCAGCAGTACCAGACGACAGGGCGGCACAGATACGCAGTATTTT. Translating it yields CASSTRRQGGTDTQYF.